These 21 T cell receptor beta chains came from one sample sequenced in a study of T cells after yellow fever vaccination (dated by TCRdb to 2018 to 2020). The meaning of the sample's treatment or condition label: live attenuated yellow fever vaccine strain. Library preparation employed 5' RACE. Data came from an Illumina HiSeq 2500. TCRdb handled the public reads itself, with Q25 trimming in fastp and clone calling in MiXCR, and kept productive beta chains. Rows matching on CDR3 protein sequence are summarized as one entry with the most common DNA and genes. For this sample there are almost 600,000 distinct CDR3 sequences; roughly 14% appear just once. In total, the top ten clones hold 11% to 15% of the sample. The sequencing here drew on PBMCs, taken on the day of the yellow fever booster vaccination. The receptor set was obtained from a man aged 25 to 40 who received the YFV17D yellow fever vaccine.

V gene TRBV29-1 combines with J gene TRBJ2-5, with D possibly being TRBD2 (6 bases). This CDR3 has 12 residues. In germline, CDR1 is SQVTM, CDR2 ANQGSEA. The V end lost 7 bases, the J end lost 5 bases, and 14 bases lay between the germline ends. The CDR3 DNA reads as TGCAGCGCCGGGCGGGGTGGCGAGACCCAGTACTTC. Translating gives CSAGRGGETQYF.

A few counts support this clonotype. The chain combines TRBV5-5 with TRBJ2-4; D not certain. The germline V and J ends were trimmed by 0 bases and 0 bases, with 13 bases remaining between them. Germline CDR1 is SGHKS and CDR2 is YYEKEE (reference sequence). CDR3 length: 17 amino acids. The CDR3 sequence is CASSLAGAVVAKNIQYF. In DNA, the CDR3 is TGTGCCAGCAGCTTGGCGGGTGCGGTCGTAGCCAAAAACATTCAGTACTTC.

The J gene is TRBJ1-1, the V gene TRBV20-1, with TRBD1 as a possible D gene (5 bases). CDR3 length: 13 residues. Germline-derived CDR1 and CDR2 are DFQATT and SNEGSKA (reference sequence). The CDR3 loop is CIGEGYANTEAFF. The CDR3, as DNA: TGCATCGGAGAGGGGTACGCGAACACTGAAGCTTTCTTT.

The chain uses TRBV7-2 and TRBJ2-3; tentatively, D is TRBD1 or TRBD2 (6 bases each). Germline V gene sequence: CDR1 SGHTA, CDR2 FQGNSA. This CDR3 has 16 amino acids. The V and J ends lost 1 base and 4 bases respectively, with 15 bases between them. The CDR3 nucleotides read TGTGCCAGCAGCTTAGATGGAGGGGGAATTGCAGATACGCAGTATTTT. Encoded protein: CASSLDGGGIADTQYF. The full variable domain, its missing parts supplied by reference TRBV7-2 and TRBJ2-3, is GAGVSQSPSNKVTEKGKDVELRCDPISGHTALYWYRQSLGQGLEFLIYFQGNSAPDKSGLPSDRFSAERTGGSVSTLTIQRTQQEDSAVYLCASSLDGGGIADTQYFGPGTRLTVL.

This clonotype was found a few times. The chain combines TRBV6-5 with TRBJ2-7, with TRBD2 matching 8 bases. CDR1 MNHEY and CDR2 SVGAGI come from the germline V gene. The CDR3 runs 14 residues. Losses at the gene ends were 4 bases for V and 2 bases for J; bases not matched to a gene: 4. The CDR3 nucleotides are TGTGCCAGCAGTTTTCGACTAGCGACCTACGAGCAGTACTTC. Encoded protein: CASSFRLATYEQYF.

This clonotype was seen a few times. CDR3 loop: CSARGLGDNEKLFF. The CDR3 DNA reads TGCAGTGCTAGGGGTCTAGGAGACAATGAAAAACTGTTTTTT. The chain couples TRBV20-1 to TRBJ1-4; D is ambiguous. The CDR3 consists of 14 residues. Between the trimmed V and J ends, which lost 3 bases and 5 bases, there was a span of 13 bases. Germline V gives CDR1 DFQATT, CDR2 SNEGSKA (reference sequence).

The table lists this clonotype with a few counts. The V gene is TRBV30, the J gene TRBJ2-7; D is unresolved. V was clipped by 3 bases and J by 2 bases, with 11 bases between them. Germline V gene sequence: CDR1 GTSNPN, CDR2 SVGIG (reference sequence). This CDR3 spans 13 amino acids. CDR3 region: CAWSAGPPYEQYF. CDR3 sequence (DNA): TGTGCCTGGAGCGCCGGGCCCCCCTACGAGCAGTACTTC.

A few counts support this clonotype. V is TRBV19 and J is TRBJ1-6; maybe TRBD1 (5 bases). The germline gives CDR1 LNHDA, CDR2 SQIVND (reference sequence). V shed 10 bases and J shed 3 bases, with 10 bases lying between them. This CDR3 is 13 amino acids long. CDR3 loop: CATSGLYNSPLHF. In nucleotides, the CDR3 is TGTGCCACCTCGGGACTCTATAATTCACCCCTCCACTTT.

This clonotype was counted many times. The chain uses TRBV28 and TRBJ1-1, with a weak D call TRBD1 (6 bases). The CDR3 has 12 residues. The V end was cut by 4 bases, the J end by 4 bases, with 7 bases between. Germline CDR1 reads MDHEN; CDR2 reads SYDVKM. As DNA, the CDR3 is TGTGCCAGCAGTTCAGGGGTCACTGAAGCTTTCTTT. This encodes CASSSGVTEAFF. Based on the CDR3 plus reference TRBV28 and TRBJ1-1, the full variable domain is DVKVTQSSRYLVKRTGEKVFLECVQDMDHENMFWYRQDPGLGLRLIYFSYDVKMKEKGDIPEGYSVSREKKERFSLILESASTNQTSMYLCASSSGVTEAFFGQGTRLTVV.

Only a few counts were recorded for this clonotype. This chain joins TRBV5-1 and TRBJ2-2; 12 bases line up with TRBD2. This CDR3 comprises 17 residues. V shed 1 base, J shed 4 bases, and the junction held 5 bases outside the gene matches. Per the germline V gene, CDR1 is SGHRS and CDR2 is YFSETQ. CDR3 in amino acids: CASSLRTSGTVTGELFF. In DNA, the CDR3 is TGCGCCAGCAGCTTGCGGACTAGCGGGACGGTCACCGGGGAGCTGTTTTTT.

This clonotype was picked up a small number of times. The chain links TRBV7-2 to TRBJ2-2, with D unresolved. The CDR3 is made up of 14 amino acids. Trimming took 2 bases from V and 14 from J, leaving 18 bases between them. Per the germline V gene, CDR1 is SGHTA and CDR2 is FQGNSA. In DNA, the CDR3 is TGTGCCAGCAGCTTAACCCGGGCAATTGGGTCTCTGTTTTTT. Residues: CASSLTRAIGSLFF.

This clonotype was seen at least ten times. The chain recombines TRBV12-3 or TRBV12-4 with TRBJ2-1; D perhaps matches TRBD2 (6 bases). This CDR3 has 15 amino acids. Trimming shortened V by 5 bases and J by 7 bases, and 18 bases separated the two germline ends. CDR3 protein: CASSHPGVWGNEQFF. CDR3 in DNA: TGTGCCAGCAGTCATCCGGGGGTGTGGGGGAATGAGCAGTTCTTC.

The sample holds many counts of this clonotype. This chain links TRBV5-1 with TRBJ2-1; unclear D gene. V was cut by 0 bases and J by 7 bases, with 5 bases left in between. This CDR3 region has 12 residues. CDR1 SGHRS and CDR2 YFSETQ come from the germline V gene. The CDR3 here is CASSLGFNEQFF. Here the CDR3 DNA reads TGCGCCAGCAGCTTGGGATTTAATGAGCAGTTCTTC.

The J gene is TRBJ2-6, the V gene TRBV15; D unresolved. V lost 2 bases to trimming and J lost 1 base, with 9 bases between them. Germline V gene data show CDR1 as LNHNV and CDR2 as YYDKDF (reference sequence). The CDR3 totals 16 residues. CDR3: CATSRTHGSGANVLTF. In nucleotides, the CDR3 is TGTGCCACCAGCAGAACCCACGGATCTGGGGCCAACGTCCTGACTTTC.

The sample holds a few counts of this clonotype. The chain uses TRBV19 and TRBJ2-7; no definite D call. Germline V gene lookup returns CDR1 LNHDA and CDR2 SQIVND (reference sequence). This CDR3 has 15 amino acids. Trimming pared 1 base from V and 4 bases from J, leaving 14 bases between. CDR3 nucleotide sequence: TGTGCCAGTAGTATAGGCCATGTAAGATGGTACGAGCAGTACTTC. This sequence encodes CASSIGHVRWYEQYF.

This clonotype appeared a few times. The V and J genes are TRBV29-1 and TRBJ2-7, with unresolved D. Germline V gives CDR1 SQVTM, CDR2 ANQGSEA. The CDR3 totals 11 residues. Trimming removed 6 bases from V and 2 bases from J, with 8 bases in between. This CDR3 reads CSVALAYEQYF. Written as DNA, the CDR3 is TGCAGCGTCGCACTCGCCTACGAGCAGTACTTC.

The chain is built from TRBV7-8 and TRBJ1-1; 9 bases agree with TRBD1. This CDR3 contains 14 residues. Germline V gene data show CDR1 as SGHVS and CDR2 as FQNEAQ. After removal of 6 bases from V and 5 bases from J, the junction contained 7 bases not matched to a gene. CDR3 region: CASRRDRVRTEAFF. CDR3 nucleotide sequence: TGTGCCAGCAGACGGGACAGGGTGAGGACTGAAGCTTTCTTT. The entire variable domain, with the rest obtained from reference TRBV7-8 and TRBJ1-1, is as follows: GAGVSQSPRYKVAKRGQDVALRCDPISGHVSLFWYQQALGQGPEFLTYFQNEAQLDKSGLPSDRFFAERPEGSVSTLKIQRTQQEDSAVYLCASRRDRVRTEAFFGQGTRLTVV.

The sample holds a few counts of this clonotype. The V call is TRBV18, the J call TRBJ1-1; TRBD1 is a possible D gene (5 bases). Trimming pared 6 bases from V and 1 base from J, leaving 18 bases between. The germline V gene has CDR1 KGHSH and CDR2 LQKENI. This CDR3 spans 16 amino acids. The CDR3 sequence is CASSPSHGTANTEAFF. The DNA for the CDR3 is TGTGCCAGCTCGCCTTCTCACGGGACGGCGAACACTGAAGCTTTCTTT.

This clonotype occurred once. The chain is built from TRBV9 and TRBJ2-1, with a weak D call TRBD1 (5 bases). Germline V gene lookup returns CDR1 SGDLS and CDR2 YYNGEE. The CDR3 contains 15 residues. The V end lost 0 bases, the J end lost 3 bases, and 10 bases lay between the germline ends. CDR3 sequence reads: CASSVELGVYNEQFF. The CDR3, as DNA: TGTGCCAGCAGCGTAGAGCTAGGGGTCTACAATGAGCAGTTCTTC.

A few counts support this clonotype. The DNA of the CDR3 is TGTGCCAGCAGTTACTCGAAGGACTCTGGCACCGGGGAGCTGTTTTTT. Protein: CASSYSKDSGTGELFF. The V call is TRBV6-2 or TRBV6-3, the J call TRBJ2-2; D possibly corresponds to TRBD2 (5 bases). Trimming pared 0 bases from V and 4 bases from J, leaving 12 bases between. This CDR3 region has 16 residues. The germline CDR1 and CDR2 sequences are MNHEY and SVGEGT.

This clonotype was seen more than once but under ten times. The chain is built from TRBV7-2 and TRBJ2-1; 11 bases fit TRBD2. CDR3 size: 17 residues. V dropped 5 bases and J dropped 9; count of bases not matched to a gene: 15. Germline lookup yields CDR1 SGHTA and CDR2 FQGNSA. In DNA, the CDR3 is TGTGCCAGCAGCCTCGCCGTACTAGCGGGAGCGGGTGGTGAGCAGTTCTTC. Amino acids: CASSLAVLAGAGGEQFF.